This TCR beta chain emerged from a study of immune evolution from preneoplasia to lung adenocarcinoma. CDR1 and CDR2 (germline): SGHNT, YENEEA. V shed 1 base, J shed 6 bases, and the junction held 10 bases outside the gene matches. The CDR3 totals 16 residues. Libraries were prepared by immunoSEQ multiplex PCR; TCRdb keeps only in-frame clonotypes and omits some of them. The data show 8,000 or so clones, about 86% seen once. The chain has TRBV11-3 and TRBJ2-7, with 9 positions matching TRBD1. The sample taken for sequencing was FFPE invasive lung adenocarcinoma tissue. The receptor's source is a person aged 50 to 59 with lung adenocarcinoma. The DNA of the CDR3 is TGTGCCAGCAGCTTAGCGTCAAACAGGGGGCTCTCCGAGCAGTACTTC. This translates into CASSLASNRGLSEQYF.